This T cell receptor (beta chain) was captured by sequencing in a study of blood T cell repertoires in COVID-19. As for the study in general: Material from acute and convalescent COVID-19 was sourced from the United States, Italy and Spain.

The study assigned cohorts using participant-reported clinical history. Shortly before study entry, within 2 weeks, exposed participants had met a COVID-19 case. How the authors handled the data: Amplification from reference gene primers served as the basis for estimated nucleated cell counts. Only in-frame clones appear in the TCRdb table, and some are missing; sequencing was by immunoSEQ multiplex PCR. The V and J calls and clone size come from that table; D and trimming were worked out from the DNA. The profile shows 220,000 or so clones, 90% of them singletons. The sequenced sample consisted of PBMCs or T cells enriched from blood (not recorded which). The clonotype was recovered from a young man who had been exposed to COVID-19.

The CDR3 here is CATSDLPTGYEQYF. CDR3 nucleotides: TGTGCCACCAGTGATTTGCCGACAGGCTACGAGCAGTACTTC. V gene TRBV24-1 combines with J gene TRBJ2-7, with a weak D call TRBD1 (6 bases). V lost 0 bases and J 3 bases, leaving 8 bases between the germline ends. Germline CDR1 is KGHDR and CDR2 is SFDVKD. The CDR3 has 14 residues.